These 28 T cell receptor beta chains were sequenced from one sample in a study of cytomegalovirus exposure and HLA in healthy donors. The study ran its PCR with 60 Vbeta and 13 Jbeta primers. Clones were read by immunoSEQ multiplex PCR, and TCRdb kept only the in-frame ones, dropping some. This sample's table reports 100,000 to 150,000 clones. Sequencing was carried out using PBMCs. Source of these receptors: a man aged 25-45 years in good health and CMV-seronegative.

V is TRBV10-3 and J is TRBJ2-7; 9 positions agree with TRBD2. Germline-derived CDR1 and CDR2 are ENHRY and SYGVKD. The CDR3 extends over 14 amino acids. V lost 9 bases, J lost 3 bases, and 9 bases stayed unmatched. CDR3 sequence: CAIAGGPFVYEQYF. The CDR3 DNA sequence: TGTGCCATTGCGGGGGGGCCCTTTGTCTACGAGCAGTACTTC.

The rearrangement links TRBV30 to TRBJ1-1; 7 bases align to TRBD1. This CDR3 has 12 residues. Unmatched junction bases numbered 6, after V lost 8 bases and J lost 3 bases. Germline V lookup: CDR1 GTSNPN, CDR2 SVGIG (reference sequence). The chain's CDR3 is CANRGSDTEAFF. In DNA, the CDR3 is TGTGCCAACAGGGGTAGTGACACTGAAGCTTTCTTT.

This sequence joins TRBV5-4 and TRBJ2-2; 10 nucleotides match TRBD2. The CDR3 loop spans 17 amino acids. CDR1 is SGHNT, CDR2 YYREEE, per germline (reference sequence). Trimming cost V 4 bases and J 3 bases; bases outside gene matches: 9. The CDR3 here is CASSTPTSGDHTGELFF. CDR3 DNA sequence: TGTGCCAGCAGCACCCCCACTAGCGGGGACCACACCGGGGAGCTGTTTTTT.

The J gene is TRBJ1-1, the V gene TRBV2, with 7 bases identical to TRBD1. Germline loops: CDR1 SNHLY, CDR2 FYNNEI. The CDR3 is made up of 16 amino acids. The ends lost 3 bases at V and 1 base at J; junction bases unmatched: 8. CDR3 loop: CASSDDGAGGNTEAFF. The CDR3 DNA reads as TGTGCCAGCAGTGATGATGGGGCAGGGGGGAACACTGAAGCTTTCTTT.

In nucleotides, the CDR3 is TGTGCCAGCAGTCCGGATGGACAGGGCGGAAACATTCAGTACTTC. Residues: CASSPDGQGGNIQYF. This chain links TRBV6-1 with TRBJ2-4; 8 bases match TRBD1. This CDR3 contains 15 residues. Unmatched junction bases numbered 9, after V lost 5 bases and J lost 6 bases. The germline V gene has CDR1 MNHNS and CDR2 SASEGT.

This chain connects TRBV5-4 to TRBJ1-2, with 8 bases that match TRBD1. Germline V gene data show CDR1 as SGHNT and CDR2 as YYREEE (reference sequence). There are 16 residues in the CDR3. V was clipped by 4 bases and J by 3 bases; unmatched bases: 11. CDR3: CASSPELDRGDYGYTF. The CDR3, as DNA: TGTGCCAGCAGCCCGGAATTAGACAGGGGTGACTATGGCTACACCTTC.

The CDR3 DNA reads TGTGCCAGCAGTGAAGGGGCCGAGCAGTACTTC. Translating gives CASSEGAEQYF. This chain joins TRBV6-1 and TRBJ2-7; D remains unclear. The CDR3 sequence is 11 residues long. CDR1 is MNHNS and CDR2 is SASEGT in the germline V gene. The ends were cut back, 1 base at V and 6 bases at J, with 4 bases in the middle.

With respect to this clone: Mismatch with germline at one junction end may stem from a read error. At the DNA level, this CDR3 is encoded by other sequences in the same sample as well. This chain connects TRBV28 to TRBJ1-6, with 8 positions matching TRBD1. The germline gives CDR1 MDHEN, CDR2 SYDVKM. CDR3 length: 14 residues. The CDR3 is CASSLGQGGSPLHF. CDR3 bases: TGCGCCAGCAGCCTCGGACAGGGAGGATCACCCCTCCACTTT.

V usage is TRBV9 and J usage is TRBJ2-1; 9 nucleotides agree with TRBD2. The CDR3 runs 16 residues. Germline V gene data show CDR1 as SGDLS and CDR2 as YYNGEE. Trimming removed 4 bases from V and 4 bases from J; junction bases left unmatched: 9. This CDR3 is CASSRTSEGGYNEQFF. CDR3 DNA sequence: TGTGCCAGCAGCCGGACTAGCGAAGGGGGATACAATGAGCAGTTCTTC. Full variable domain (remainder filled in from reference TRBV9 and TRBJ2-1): DSGVTQTPKHLITATGQRVTLRCSPRSGDLSVYWYQQSLDQGLQFLIQYYNGEERAKGNILERFSAQQFPDLHSELNLSSLELGDSALYFCASSRTSEGGYNEQFFGPGTRLTVL.

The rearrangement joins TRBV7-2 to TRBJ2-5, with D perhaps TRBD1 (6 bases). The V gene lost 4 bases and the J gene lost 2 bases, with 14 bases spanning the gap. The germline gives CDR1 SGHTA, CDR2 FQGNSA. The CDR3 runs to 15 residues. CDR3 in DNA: TGTGCCAGCAGCTCCCCCCCGGACAGTCAAGAGACCCAGTACTTC. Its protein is CASSSPPDSQETQYF.

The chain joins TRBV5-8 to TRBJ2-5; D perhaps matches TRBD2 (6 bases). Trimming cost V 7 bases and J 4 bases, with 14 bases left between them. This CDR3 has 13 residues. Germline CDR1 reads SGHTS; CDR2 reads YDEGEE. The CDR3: CASVSTGAETQYF. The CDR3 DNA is TGTGCCAGCGTTTCGACGGGAGCAGAGACCCAGTACTTC.

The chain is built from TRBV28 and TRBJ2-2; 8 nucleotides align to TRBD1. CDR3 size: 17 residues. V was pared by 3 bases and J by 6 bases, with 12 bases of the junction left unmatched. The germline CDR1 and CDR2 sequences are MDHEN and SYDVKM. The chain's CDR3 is CASSFFVKDRVPGELFF. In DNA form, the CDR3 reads TGTGCCAGCAGTTTTTTCGTGAAGGACAGGGTCCCCGGGGAGCTGTTTTTT.

The CDR3 sequence: CAKYQGRTNYGYTF. The CDR3 nucleotides read TGCGCCAAATATCAGGGGCGCACTAACTATGGCTACACCTTC. This chain links TRBV5-1 with TRBJ1-2, with D possibly matching TRBD1 (6 bases). Per germline, CDR1 SGHRS and CDR2 YFSETQ. The ends were cut back, 9 bases at V and 0 bases at J, with 15 bases in the middle. The CDR3 has 14 residues.

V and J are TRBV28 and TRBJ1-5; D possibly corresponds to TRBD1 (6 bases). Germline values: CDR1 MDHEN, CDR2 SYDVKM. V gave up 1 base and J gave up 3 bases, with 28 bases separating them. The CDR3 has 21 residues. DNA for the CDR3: TGTGCCAGCAGTTTATTTACGATGGAGGCCGGTACGAAGGGGGTCAATCAGCCCCAGCATTTT. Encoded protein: CASSLFTMEAGTKGVNQPQHF.

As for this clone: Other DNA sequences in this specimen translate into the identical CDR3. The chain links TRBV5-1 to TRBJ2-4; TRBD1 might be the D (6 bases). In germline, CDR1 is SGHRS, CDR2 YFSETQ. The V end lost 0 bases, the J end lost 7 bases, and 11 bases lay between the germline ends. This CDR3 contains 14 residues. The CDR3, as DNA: TGCGCCAGCAGCTTGGGGACAGTTCAGAACATTCAGTACTTC. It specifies CASSLGTVQNIQYF.

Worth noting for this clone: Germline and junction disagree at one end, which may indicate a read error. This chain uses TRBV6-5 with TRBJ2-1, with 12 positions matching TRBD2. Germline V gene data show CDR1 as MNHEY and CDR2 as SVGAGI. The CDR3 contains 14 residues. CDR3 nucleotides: TGTGCCAGCACCGGACTAGCGGGATACACTGAGCAGTTCTTC. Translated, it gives CASTGLAGYTEQFF.

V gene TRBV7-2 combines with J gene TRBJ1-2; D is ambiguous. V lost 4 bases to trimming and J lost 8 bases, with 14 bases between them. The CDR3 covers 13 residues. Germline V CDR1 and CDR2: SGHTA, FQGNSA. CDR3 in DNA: TGTGCCAGCAGCTCGCAGGTCCCTGAAGGCTACACCTTC. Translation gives CASSSQVPEGYTF.

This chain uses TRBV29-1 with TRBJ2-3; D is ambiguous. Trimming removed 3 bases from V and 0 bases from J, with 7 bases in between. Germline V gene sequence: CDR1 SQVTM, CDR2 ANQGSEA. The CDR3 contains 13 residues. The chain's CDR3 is CSVDAESTDTQYF. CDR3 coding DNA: TGCAGCGTTGATGCAGAAAGCACAGATACGCAGTATTTT.

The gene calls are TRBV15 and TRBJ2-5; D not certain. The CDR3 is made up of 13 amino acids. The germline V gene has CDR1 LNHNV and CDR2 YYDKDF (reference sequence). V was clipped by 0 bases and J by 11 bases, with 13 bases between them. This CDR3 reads CATSRDKNGLQYF. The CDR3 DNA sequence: TGTGCCACCAGCAGAGATAAAAATGGGCTTCAGTACTTC.

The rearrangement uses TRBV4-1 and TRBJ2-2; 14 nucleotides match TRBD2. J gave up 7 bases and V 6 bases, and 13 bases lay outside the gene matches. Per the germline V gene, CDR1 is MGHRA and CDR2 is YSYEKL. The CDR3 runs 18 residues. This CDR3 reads CASSRGLAGVFQGGELFF. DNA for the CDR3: TGCGCCAGCAGTCGGGGACTAGCGGGAGTTTTTCAAGGCGGGGAGCTGTTTTTT.

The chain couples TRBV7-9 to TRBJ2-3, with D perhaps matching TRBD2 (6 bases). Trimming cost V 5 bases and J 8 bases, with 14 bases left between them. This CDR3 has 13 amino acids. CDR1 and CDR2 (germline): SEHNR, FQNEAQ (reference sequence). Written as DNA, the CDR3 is TGTGCCAGCAGCCCCCGACTAGAGCCTACGCAGTATTTT. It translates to CASSPRLEPTQYF.

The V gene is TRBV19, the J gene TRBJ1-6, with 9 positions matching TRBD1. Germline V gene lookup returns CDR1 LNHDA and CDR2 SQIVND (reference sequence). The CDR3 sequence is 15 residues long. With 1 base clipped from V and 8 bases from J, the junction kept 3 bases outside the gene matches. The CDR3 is CASSIVTGGDSPLHF. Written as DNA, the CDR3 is TGTGCCAGTAGTATAGTTACAGGGGGCGATTCACCCCTCCACTTT.

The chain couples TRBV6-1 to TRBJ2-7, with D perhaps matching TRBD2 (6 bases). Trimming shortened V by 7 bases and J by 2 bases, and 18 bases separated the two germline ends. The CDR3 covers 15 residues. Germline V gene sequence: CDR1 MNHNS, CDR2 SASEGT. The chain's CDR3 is CASTALLGEAYEQYF. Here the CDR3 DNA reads TGTGCCAGCACTGCCCTACTAGGGGAGGCCTACGAGCAGTACTTC.

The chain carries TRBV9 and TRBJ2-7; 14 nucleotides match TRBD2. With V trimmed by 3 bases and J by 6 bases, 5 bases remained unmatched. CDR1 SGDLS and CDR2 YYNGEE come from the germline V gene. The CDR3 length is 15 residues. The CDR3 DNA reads TGTGCCAGCAGCGCCGGGACTAGCGGGAGTAGCGAGCAGTACTTC. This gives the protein CASSAGTSGSSEQYF.

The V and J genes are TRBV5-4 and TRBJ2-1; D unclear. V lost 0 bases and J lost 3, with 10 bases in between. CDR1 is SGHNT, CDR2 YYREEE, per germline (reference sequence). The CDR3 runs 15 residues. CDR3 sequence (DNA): TGTGCCAGCAGCTTGGACCGCGGCCTCTACAATGAGCAGTTCTTC. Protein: CASSLDRGLYNEQFF.

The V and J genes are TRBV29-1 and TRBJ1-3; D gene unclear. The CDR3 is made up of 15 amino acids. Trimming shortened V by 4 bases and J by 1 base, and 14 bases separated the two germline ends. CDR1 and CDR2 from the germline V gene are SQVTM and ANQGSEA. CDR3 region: CSVVYGMGSGNTIYF. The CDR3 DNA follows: TGCAGCGTTGTGTACGGGATGGGGTCTGGAAACACCATATATTTT.

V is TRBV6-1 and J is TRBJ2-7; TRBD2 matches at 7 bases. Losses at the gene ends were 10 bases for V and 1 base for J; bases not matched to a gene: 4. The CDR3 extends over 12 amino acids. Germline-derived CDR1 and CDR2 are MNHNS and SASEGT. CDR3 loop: CAIGEGSYEQYF. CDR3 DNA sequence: TGTGCCATCGGGGAGGGTTCCTACGAGCAGTACTTC.

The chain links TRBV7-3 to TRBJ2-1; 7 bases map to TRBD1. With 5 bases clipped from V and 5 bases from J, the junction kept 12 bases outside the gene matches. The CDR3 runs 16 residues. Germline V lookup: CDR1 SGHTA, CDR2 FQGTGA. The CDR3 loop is CASSVQSTGPDNEQFF. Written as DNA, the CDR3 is TGTGCCAGCAGCGTTCAGTCGACAGGGCCAGACAATGAGCAGTTCTTC.